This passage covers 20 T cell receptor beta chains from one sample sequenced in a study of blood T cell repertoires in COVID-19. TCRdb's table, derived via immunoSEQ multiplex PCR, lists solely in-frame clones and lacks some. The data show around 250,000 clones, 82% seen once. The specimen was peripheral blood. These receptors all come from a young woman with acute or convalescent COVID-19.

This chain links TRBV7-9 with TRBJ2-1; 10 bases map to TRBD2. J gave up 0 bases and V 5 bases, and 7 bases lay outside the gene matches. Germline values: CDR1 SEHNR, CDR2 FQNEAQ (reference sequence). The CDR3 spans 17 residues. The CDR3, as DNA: TGTGCCAGCAGCCCACGGTCTAGCGGGAGCTCCTACAATGAGCAGTTCTTC. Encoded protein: CASSPRSSGSSYNEQFF.

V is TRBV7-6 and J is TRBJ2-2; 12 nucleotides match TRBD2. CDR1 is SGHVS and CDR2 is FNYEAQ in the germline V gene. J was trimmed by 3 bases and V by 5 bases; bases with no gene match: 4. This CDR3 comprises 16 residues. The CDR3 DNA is TGTGCCAGCAGCACCCGGACTAGCGGGGACACCGGGGAGCTGTTTTTT. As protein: CASSTRTSGDTGELFF. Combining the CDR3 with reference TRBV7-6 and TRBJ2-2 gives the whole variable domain GAGVSQSPRYKVTKRGQDVALRCDPISGHVSLYWYRQALGQGPEFLTYFNYEAQQDKSGLPNDRFSAERPEGSISTLTIQRTEQRDSAMYRCASSTRTSGDTGELFFGEGSRLTVL.

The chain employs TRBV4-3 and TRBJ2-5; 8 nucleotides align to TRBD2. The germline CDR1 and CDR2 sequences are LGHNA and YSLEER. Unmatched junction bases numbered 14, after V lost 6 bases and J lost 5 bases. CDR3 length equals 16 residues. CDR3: CASSPRAGGGGETQYF. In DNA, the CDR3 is TGCGCCAGCAGTCCGAGGGCGGGAGGTGGAGGTGAGACCCAGTACTTC.

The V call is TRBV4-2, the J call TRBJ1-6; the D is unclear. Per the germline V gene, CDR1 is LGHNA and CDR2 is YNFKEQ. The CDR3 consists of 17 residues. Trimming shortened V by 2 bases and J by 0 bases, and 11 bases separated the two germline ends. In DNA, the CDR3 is TGTGCCAGCAGCCAACAGACGGGTAGCTCCTATAATTCACCCCTCCACTTT. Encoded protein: CASSQQTGSSYNSPLHF.

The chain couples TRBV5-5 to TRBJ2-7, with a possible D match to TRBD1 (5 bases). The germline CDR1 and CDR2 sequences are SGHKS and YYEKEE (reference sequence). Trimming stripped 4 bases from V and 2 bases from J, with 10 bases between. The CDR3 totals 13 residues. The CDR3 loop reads CASSDSVAYEQYF. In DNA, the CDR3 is TGTGCCAGCAGCGACAGCGTAGCCTACGAGCAGTACTTC.

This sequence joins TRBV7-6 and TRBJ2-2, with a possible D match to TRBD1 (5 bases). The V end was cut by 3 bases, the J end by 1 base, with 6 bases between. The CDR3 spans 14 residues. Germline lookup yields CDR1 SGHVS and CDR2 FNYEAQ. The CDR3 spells CASSFGQNTGELFF. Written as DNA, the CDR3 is TGTGCCAGCAGCTTCGGACAGAACACCGGGGAGCTGTTTTTT.

The CDR3 DNA reads TGTGCCAGTAGTATGCAGGGCCTTCAGCCCCAGCATTTT. Its translation is CASSMQGLQPQHF. The chain has TRBV19 and TRBJ1-5; a possible D gene is TRBD1 (5 bases). The CDR3 consists of 13 residues. With 3 bases removed from V and 6 bases from J, the gap between germline ends came to 9 bases. Germline V gives CDR1 LNHDA, CDR2 SQIVND (reference sequence).

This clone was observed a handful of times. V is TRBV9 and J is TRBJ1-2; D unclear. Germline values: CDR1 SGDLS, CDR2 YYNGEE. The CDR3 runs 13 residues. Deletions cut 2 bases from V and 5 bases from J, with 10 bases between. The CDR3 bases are TGTGCCAGCAGCGTCGGGAAGGAGTATGGCTACACCTTC. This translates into CASSVGKEYGYTF.

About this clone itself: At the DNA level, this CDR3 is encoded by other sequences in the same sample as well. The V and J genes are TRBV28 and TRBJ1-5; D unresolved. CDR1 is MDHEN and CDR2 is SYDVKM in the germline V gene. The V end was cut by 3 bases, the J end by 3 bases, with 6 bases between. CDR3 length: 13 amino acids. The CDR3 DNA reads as TGTGCCAGCAGTTTTGGACTCAATCAGCCCCAGCATTTT. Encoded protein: CASSFGLNQPQHF.

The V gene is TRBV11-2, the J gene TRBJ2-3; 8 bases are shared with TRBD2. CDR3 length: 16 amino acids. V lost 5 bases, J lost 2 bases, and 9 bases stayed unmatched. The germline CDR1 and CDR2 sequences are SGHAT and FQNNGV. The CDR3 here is CASSHSTSGDTDTQYF. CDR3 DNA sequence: TGTGCCAGCAGCCACTCCACTAGCGGCGACACAGATACGCAGTATTTT.

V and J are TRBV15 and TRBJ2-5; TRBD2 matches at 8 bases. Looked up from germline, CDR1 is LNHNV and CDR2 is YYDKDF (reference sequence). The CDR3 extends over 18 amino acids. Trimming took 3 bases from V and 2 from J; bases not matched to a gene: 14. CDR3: CATSSPGGAGVKQETQYF. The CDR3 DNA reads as TGTGCCACCAGCAGCCCCGGAGGAGCGGGAGTCAAACAAGAGACCCAGTACTTC. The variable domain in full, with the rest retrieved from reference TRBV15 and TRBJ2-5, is DAMVIQNPRYQVTQFGKPVTLSCSQTLNHNVMYWYQQKSSQAPKLLFHYYDKDFNNEADTPDNFQSRRPNTSFCFLDIRSPGLGDTAMYLCATSSPGGAGVKQETQYFGPGTRLLVL.

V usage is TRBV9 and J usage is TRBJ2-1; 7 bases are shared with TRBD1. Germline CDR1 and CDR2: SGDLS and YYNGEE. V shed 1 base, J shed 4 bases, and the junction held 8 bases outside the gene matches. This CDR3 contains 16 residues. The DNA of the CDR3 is TGTGCCAGCAGCGTAAGAGGGGGCGCAGAATACAATGAGCAGTTCTTC. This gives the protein CASSVRGGAEYNEQFF.

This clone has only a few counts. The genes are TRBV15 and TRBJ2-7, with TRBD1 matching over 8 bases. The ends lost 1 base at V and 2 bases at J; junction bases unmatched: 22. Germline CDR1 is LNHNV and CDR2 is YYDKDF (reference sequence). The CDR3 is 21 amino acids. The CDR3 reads CATSRAHIQTGATFLAYEQYF. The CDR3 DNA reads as TGTGCCACCAGCAGAGCTCATATCCAGACAGGGGCGACGTTTCTGGCCTACGAGCAGTACTTC.

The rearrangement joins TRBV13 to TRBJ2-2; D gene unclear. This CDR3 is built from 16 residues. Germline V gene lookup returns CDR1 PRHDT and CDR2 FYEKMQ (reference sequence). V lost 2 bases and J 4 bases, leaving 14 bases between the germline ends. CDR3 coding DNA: TGTGCCAGCAGCTTATCAGCAGAGGCTGGCACCGGGGAGCTGTTTTTT. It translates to CASSLSAEAGTGELFF.

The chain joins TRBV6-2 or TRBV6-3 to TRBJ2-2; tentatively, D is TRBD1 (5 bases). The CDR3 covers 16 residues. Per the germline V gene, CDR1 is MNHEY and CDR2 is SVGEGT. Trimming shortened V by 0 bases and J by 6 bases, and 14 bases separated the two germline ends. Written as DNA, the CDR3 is TGTGCCAGCAGTTACTCAGTAGGGGTCGCGGCCGGGGAGCTGTTTTTT. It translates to CASSYSVGVAAGELFF.

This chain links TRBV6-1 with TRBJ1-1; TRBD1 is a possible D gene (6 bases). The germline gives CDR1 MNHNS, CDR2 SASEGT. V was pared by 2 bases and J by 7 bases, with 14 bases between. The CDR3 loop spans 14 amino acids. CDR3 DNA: TGTGCCAGCAGTGAACCTTCAGGGACACATGAAGCTTTCTTT. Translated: CASSEPSGTHEAFF.

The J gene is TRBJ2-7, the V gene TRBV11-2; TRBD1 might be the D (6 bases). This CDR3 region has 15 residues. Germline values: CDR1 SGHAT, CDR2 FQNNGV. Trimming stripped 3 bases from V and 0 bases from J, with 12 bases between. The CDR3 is CASSLRTGPSYEQYF. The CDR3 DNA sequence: TGTGCCAGCAGCTTGAGAACAGGGCCCTCCTACGAGCAGTACTTC.

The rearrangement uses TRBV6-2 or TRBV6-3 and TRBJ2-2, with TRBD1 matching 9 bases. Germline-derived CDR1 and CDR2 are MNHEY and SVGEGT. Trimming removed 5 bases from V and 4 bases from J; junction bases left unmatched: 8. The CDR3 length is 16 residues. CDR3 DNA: TGTGCCAGCAGTCTTAAGGGACAGGGCGGCACCGGGGAGCTGTTTTTT. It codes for CASSLKGQGGTGELFF.

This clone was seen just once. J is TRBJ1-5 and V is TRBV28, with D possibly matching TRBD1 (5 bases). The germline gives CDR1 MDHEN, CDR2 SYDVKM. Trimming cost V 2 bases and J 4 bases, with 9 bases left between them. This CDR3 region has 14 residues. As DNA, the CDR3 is TGTGCCAGCAGTTTACGACAGTTTAATCAGCCCCAGCATTTT. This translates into CASSLRQFNQPQHF.

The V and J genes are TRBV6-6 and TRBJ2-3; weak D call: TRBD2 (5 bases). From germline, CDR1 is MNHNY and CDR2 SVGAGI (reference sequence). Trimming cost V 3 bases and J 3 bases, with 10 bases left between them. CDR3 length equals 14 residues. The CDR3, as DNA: TGTGCCAGCAGTTATCTGAGGGAGACAGATACGCAGTATTTT. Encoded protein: CASSYLRETDTQYF.